Shown below are 15 T cell receptor beta chains from a single sample sequenced in a study of shared clonotypes between healthy human individuals. The assay was immunoSEQ multiplex PCR, and TCRdb's table has in-frame clones only and misses some. Seen here are some 1,400,000 clones, over 95% observed once, and the top ten hold roughly 1.1%. Sample: naive CD4+ T cells sorted from blood. Subset: CD45RA+ positively selected. The receptors here all came from a man younger than 40 in good health.

This clone was seen just once. The chain uses TRBV4-1 and TRBJ1-4; 7 bases fit TRBD1. J lost 7 bases, V lost 2 bases, and 7 bases had no gene match. The CDR3 runs 15 residues. Looked up from germline, CDR1 is MGHRA and CDR2 is YSYEKL. The CDR3 DNA is TGCGCCAGCAGCCAACAAGACAGGGAGACTGAAAAACTGTTTTTT. It is translated as CASSQQDRETEKLFF.

The chain carries TRBV19 and TRBJ1-4; D remains unclear. CDR1 is LNHDA, CDR2 SQIVND, per germline (reference sequence). The CDR3 spans 16 residues. The V end was cut by 1 base, the J end by 17 bases, with 26 bases between. CDR3 coding DNA: TGTGCCAGTAGTATAGGTCGGCGTAATGAAAAACTGGTCCCCTTTTTT. As protein: CASSIGRRNEKLVPFF.

J is TRBJ1-2 and V is TRBV9; maybe TRBD1 (6 bases). Germline values: CDR1 SGDLS, CDR2 YYNGEE. The V gene lost 0 bases and the J gene lost 8 bases, with 14 bases spanning the gap. This CDR3 is built from 14 residues. The CDR3 region is CASSVDPQGTGYTF. The CDR3 nucleotides are TGTGCCAGCAGCGTAGACCCACAGGGAACGGGCTACACCTTC. The full variable domain, its missing parts supplied by reference TRBV9 and TRBJ1-2, is DSGVTQTPKHLITATGQRVTLRCSPRSGDLSVYWYQQSLDQGLQFLIQYYNGEERAKGNILERFSAQQFPDLHSELNLSSLELGDSALYFCASSVDPQGTGYTFGSGTRLTVV.

V is TRBV29-1 and J is TRBJ2-1, with TRBD2 as a possible D gene (6 bases). The CDR3 has 13 amino acids. Germline V gives CDR1 SQVTM, CDR2 ANQGSEA. Trimming removed 8 bases from V and 3 bases from J, with 14 bases in between. The CDR3 loop is CSIGSRVYNEQFF. DNA for the CDR3: TGCAGCATCGGGAGCAGGGTCTACAATGAGCAGTTCTTC.

The J gene is TRBJ2-1, the V gene TRBV5-6; D is perhaps TRBD2 (5 bases). The germline V gene encodes CDR1 SGHDT and CDR2 YYEEEE. There are 16 residues in the CDR3. Trimming stripped 4 bases from V and 0 bases from J, with 14 bases between. CDR3 residues: CASSPGTRSSYNEQFF. CDR3 nucleotides: TGTGCCAGCAGCCCTGGTACTAGGAGCTCCTACAATGAGCAGTTCTTC.

The chain joins TRBV14 to TRBJ2-7; 8 bases are shared with TRBD1. V was clipped by 2 bases and J by 3 bases; unmatched bases: 9. The germline gives CDR1 SGHDN, CDR2 FVKESK. The CDR3 totals 16 residues. For the CDR3, the DNA is TGTGCCAGCAGCCAATCCAGACAGGGGCTGCTCTACGAGCAGTACTTC. It encodes CASSQSRQGLLYEQYF.

J is TRBJ2-2 and V is TRBV10-2; a possible D gene is TRBD2 (5 bases). Per germline, CDR1 WSHSY and CDR2 SAAADI. The CDR3 length is 14 residues. The ends were cut back, 6 bases at V and 0 bases at J, with 8 bases in the middle. The CDR3 coding sequence is TGCGCCAGCAGGAGCGGAGCGAACACCGGGGAGCTGTTTTTT. It translates to CASRSGANTGELFF.

The chain couples TRBV28 to TRBJ1-5, with D perhaps TRBD1 (6 bases). In germline, CDR1 is MDHEN, CDR2 SYDVKM. The CDR3 covers 14 residues. V was cut by 5 bases and J by 2 bases, with 10 bases left in between. The CDR3 here is CASSVNRGNQPQHF. The DNA of the CDR3 is TGTGCCAGCAGTGTTAACAGGGGCAATCAGCCCCAGCATTTT.

This clone appeared once. J is TRBJ2-3 and V is TRBV4-3, with D uncertain. V dropped 1 base and J dropped 6 bases, with 14 bases sitting between them. CDR1 and CDR2 from the germline V gene are LGHNA and YSLEER. The CDR3 has 15 amino acids. Here the CDR3 DNA reads TGCGCCAGCAGCCAAGTAGATAGGAAGACGGATACGCAGTATTTT. This translates into CASSQVDRKTDTQYF.

V is TRBV4-3 and J is TRBJ2-7; no reliable D call. This CDR3 has 13 residues. The germline V and J ends were trimmed by 4 bases and 1 base, with 8 bases remaining between them. The germline V gene has CDR1 LGHNA and CDR2 YSLEER. The CDR3 loop reads CASSRTISYEQYF. CDR3 sequence (DNA): TGCGCCAGCAGCCGAACGATTTCCTACGAGCAGTACTTC.

V is TRBV11-2 and J is TRBJ2-2, with 9 bases matching TRBD2. With 1 base clipped from V and 3 bases from J, the junction kept 3 bases outside the gene matches. Germline V gives CDR1 SGHAT, CDR2 FQNNGV. This CDR3 region has 16 residues. The CDR3 coding sequence is TGTGCCAGCAGCTTAGCCTTAGCGGGAGACACCGGGGAGCTGTTTTTT. It specifies CASSLALAGDTGELFF.

The gene calls are TRBV7-2 and TRBJ2-7, with 7 bases lining up with TRBD2. This CDR3 comprises 15 residues. Germline V gene data show CDR1 as SGHTA and CDR2 as FQGNSA. J lost 7 bases, V lost 1 base, and 10 bases had no gene match. The CDR3 sequence is CASSLVTRGTVEQYF. The DNA of the CDR3 is TGTGCCAGCAGCTTAGTCACGCGGGGGACCGTAGAGCAGTACTTC.

This chain uses TRBV18 with TRBJ2-1; 9 bases match TRBD2. The length of the CDR3 is 16 residues. The germline V gene has CDR1 KGHSH and CDR2 LQKENI. J was trimmed by 4 bases and V by 2 bases; bases with no gene match: 6. CDR3 in DNA: TGTGCCAGCTCACCAATGACTAGCGGAGATTACAATGAGCAGTTCTTC. Amino acid sequence: CASSPMTSGDYNEQFF.

The gene calls are TRBV5-5 and TRBJ2-7, with D unclear. V dropped 0 bases and J dropped 2 bases, with 6 bases sitting between them. CDR1 SGHKS and CDR2 YYEKEE come from the germline V gene (reference sequence). This CDR3 has 13 residues. The CDR3 nucleotides are TGTGCCAGCAGCTTGGCCGTGACCTACGAGCAGTACTTC. Its protein product is CASSLAVTYEQYF.

CDR3 region: CASSLTASSNEQFF. CDR3 DNA: TGTGCCAGCAGCTTAACGGCTAGCAGTAATGAGCAGTTCTTC. The rearrangement uses TRBV7-3 and TRBJ2-1; D is possibly TRBD2 (5 bases). The CDR3 length is 14 residues. V dropped 0 bases and J dropped 7 bases, with 10 bases sitting between them. Germline CDR1 reads SGHTA; CDR2 reads FQGTGA.